These 17 T cell receptor beta chains originate from one sample sequenced in a study of radiation and T cells in renal cell carcinoma. The time point denotes: baseline pretreatment blood. Treatment specified: 15 Gy SBRT to primary tumor, nephrectomy 4 weeks later. Profiling relied on immunoSEQ multiplex PCR, and the TCRdb table lists in-frame clones only, not all of them. The repertoire holds about 130,000 clones, roughly 80% seen once, with under 4% in the top ten. The sample here was blood, taken from a patient whose treatment included radiotherapy and nephrectomy. The receptors derive from a woman aged 55-75 years with renal cell carcinoma.

The rearrangement joins TRBV11-2 to TRBJ1-3; D is undetermined. CDR3 size: 14 residues. Trimming removed 5 bases from V and 0 bases from J, with 8 bases in between. Germline V gene data show CDR1 as SGHAT and CDR2 as FQNNGV. DNA of the CDR3: TGTGCCAGCAGCCTTTCGGTCTCTGGAAACACCATATATTTT. Translating gives CASSLSVSGNTIYF. Looking up the rest from reference TRBV11-2 and TRBJ1-3 gives the full variable domain: EAGVAQSPRYKIIEKRQSVAFWCNPISGHATLYWYQQILGQGPKLLIQFQNNGVVDDSQLPKDRFSAERLKGVDSTLKIQPAKLEDSAVYLCASSLSVSGNTIYFGEGSWLTVV.

V and J are TRBV27 and TRBJ1-2; 10 bases fit TRBD1. V was pared by 0 bases and J by 5 bases, with 3 bases of the junction left unmatched. Per the germline V gene, CDR1 is MNHEY and CDR2 is SMNVEV (reference sequence). This CDR3 has 15 amino acids. Written as DNA, the CDR3 is TGTGCCAGCAGTTTATCAGGACAGGGGGGTTATGGCTACACCTTC. Translating it yields CASSLSGQGGYGYTF.

This chain uses TRBV2 with TRBJ1-1; D perhaps matches TRBD1 (5 bases). V lost 6 bases and J 6 bases, leaving 20 bases between the germline ends. CDR3 length: 15 residues. Germline V gives CDR1 SNHLY, CDR2 FYNNEI. For the CDR3, the DNA is TGTGCCAGCAGCGACCCCGGCGGGGGGTTGGCTGAAGCTTTCTTT. Translated, it gives CASSDPGGGLAEAFF.

The chain has TRBV28 and TRBJ2-7; TRBD1 matches at 9 bases. The CDR3 covers 14 residues. Trimming at V came to 4 bases and at J to 4 bases, leaving 5 bases not matched to a gene. CDR1 is MDHEN, CDR2 SYDVKM, per germline. Here the CDR3 DNA reads TGTGCCAGCAGTTCCACGGGACAGGGTTACGAGCAGTACTTC. It translates to CASSSTGQGYEQYF.

The rearrangement uses TRBV11-2 and TRBJ2-3, with D unclear. Trimming took 1 base from V and 2 from J, leaving 10 bases between them. The CDR3 is made up of 15 amino acids. From germline, CDR1 is SGHAT and CDR2 FQNNGV. CDR3 sequence: CASSLVGKYTDTQYF. The DNA of the CDR3 is TGTGCCAGCAGCTTAGTCGGCAAGTACACAGATACGCAGTATTTT.

This clone appeared a single time. V is TRBV11-2 and J is TRBJ1-4; TRBD1 aligns across 8 bases. The junction had 7 bases not matched to a gene; V was cut back by 4 bases and J by 6 bases. CDR1 is SGHAT and CDR2 is FQNNGV in the germline V gene. The CDR3 is made up of 15 amino acids. The CDR3 sequence: CASSSPDRVYEKLFF. The CDR3 nucleotides read TGTGCCAGCAGCTCACCGGACAGGGTGTATGAAAAACTGTTTTTT.

The sample holds one count of this clone. J is TRBJ2-3 and V is TRBV5-8; D remains unclear. V was clipped by 1 base and J by 2 bases, with 14 bases between them. The CDR3 has 16 amino acids. Germline CDR1 SGHTS, CDR2 YDEGEE. The CDR3 here is CASSLWSSAYTDTQYF. The DNA for the CDR3 is TGTGCCAGCAGCTTGTGGTCTTCGGCTTACACAGATACGCAGTATTTT. Full variable domain (missing parts from reference TRBV5-8 and TRBJ2-3): EAGVTQSPTHLIKTRGQQATLRCSPISGHTSVYWYQQALGLGLQFLLWYDEGEERNRGNFPPRFSGRQFPNYSSELNVNALELEDSALYLCASSLWSSAYTDTQYFGPGTRLTVL.

The CDR3 spells CASRGQPSNTGELFF. CDR3 nucleotide sequence: TGTGCCAGCCGAGGACAGCCCTCGAACACCGGGGAGCTGTTTTTT. The chain has TRBV6-1 and TRBJ2-2; a possible D gene is TRBD1 (6 bases). V gave up 8 bases and J gave up 0 bases, with 13 bases separating them. Looked up from germline, CDR1 is MNHNS and CDR2 is SASEGT. The CDR3 sequence is 15 residues long.

This chain joins TRBV7-9 and TRBJ1-2; D is unclear. Trimming removed 2 bases from V and 3 bases from J, with 4 bases in between. The CDR3 has 12 residues. Germline loops: CDR1 SEHNR, CDR2 FQNEAQ (reference sequence). CDR3 DNA sequence: TGTGCCAGCAGCTTAAACGACTATGGCTACACCTTC. It encodes CASSLNDYGYTF. Variable domain in full (rest from reference TRBV7-9 and TRBJ1-2): DTGVSQNPRHKITKRGQNVTFRCDPISEHNRLYWYRQTLGQGPEFLTYFQNEAQLEKSRLLSDRFSAERPKGSFSTLEIQRTEQGDSAMYLCASSLNDYGYTFGSGTRLTVV.

V gene TRBV15 combines with J gene TRBJ1-5; D not certain. The CDR3 sequence is 14 residues long. CDR1 is LNHNV, CDR2 YYDKDF, per germline (reference sequence). V gave up 0 bases and J gave up 5 bases, with 8 bases separating them. CDR3 bases: TGTGCCACCAGCAGAGAGGCAGGCGATCAGCCCCAGCATTTT. Protein: CATSREAGDQPQHF.

This chain uses TRBV29-1 with TRBJ2-1; 11 bases are a match to TRBD2. V was pared by 4 bases and J by 7 bases, with 12 bases of the junction left unmatched. Germline V gene sequence: CDR1 SQVTM, CDR2 ANQGSEA. The CDR3 loop spans 16 amino acids. CDR3: CSVVGTSGHRENEQFF. CDR3 bases: TGCAGCGTTGTGGGGACTAGCGGACACCGGGAGAATGAGCAGTTCTTC.

The CDR3 nucleotides read TGCGCCAGCAGCTTGCAAGGGGTCGAGCAGTACTTC. Translation: CASSLQGVEQYF. The chain employs TRBV5-1 and TRBJ2-7, with a tentative D call TRBD1 (5 bases). The ends were cut back, 1 base at V and 6 bases at J, with 8 bases in the middle. This CDR3 region has 12 residues. CDR1 SGHRS and CDR2 YFSETQ come from the germline V gene.

The chain is built from TRBV7-2 and TRBJ1-1; D may be TRBD1 (5 bases). CDR1 SGHTA and CDR2 FQGNSA come from the germline V gene. V was clipped by 5 bases and J by 5 bases, with 12 bases between them. The CDR3 is 13 amino acids. CDR3 sequence: CASSLLGGTEAFF. DNA for the CDR3: TGTGCCAGCAGCCTACTCGGGGGGACTGAAGCTTTCTTT.

This clone has just one count. The chain uses TRBV5-1 and TRBJ2-7; no firm D call. The germline V and J ends were trimmed by 6 bases and 7 bases, with 26 bases remaining between them. The CDR3 has 16 residues. Germline-derived CDR1 and CDR2 are SGHRS and YFSETQ. As DNA, the CDR3 is TGCGCCAGCAACCCCCTAGAGCTACACGAGGCCGGGGAGCAGTACTTC. Protein: CASNPLELHEAGEQYF.

CDR3 sequence (DNA): TGTGCCACCAGCAGAGATAGACGCGGGTGGGGCTACACCTTC. Its translation: CATSRDRRGWGYTF. This chain uses TRBV15 with TRBJ1-2, with no clear D. The CDR3 spans 14 residues. V dropped 0 bases and J dropped 8 bases, with 13 bases sitting between them. Per germline, CDR1 LNHNV and CDR2 YYDKDF (reference sequence). The full variable domain, its missing parts supplied by reference TRBV15 and TRBJ1-2, is DAMVIQNPRYQVTQFGKPVTLSCSQTLNHNVMYWYQQKSSQAPKLLFHYYDKDFNNEADTPDNFQSRRPNTSFCFLDIRSPGLGDTAMYLCATSRDRRGWGYTFGSGTRLTVV.

The rearrangement uses TRBV9 and TRBJ1-1; tentatively, D is TRBD1 (6 bases). There are 13 residues in the CDR3. Germline CDR1 and CDR2: SGDLS and YYNGEE. V lost 7 bases and J 5 bases, leaving 15 bases between the germline ends. This chain's CDR3 is CASGSTGRTEAFF. Written as DNA, the CDR3 is TGTGCCAGCGGATCCACAGGGCGTACTGAAGCTTTCTTT.

This clone appeared a few times. The V call is TRBV6-1, the J call TRBJ2-6; D possibly corresponds to TRBD1 (5 bases). Trimming stripped 6 bases from V and 0 bases from J, with 9 bases between. CDR3 length equals 15 residues. Germline V gene data show CDR1 as MNHNS and CDR2 as SASEGT. The CDR3: CASRDSSSGANVLTF. The CDR3 DNA sequence: TGTGCCAGCAGAGACAGTTCCTCTGGGGCCAACGTCCTGACTTTC.